This T cell receptor (beta chain) was captured by sequencing in a study of a mutant IDH1 vaccine in newly diagnosed glioma (dated by TCRdb to about 2021). In terms of the full investigation: Vaccination started 4-6 weeks after radiotherapy alone, or was given together with temozolomide cycles in the groups whose treatment included chemotherapy. Of the approximately 32 treated patients, roughly 62% were male and about 40% were female, and the mean age was roughly 38 years. Prior to enrollment, patients had been given standard therapy consisting of radiotherapy alone, temozolomide alone, or radiochemotherapy with temozolomide, with the combination given to most patients. Visit V12 was the week-35 safety follow-up and visit V13 was the week-47 end of study. Peripheral blood was collected at six visits: V03 (baseline), V05, V07, V10, V12 and V13. Longitudinal TCRB deep sequencing was performed for about two dozen treated patients wherever samples were available for exploratory analyses. General study outcomes and caveats: Pseudoprogression seemed to be unrelated to changes in the top peripheral T cell clonotypes found by TCRB sequencing. Availability determined which PBMC samples were chosen for TCRB deep sequencing. Across multiple MHC alleles, vaccine-induced immune responses were seen in approximately 93% of patients. It was noted by the authors that analyses of patient blood samples could not be reproduced owing to sample limitations.

From cysteine to phenylalanine, the CDR3 is 13 amino acids long. CDR3 DNA is the only sequence kept; it has 39 bases, read in frame from the first base. The CDR1 and CDR2 encoded by the germline V gene (reference sequence) are GTSNPN and SVGIG. Between the V and J ends, shortened by 3 bases and 6 bases respectively, the junction contains 15 bases. The method behind the library was the immunoSEQ multiplex PCR assay. The hsTCRB Kit was used according to the manufacturer's protocol to amplify rearranged TCR beta chain sequences. An Illumina MiSeq was used to sequence the TCRB libraries. The paper's processing steps were these. The proprietary platform of the kit vendor was used for demultiplexing, trimming and gene mapping. The table comes from immuneACCESS by way of TCRdb, which keeps in-frame sequences with V and J called. Part of the clones is missing from these tables; in studies checked, under half for an unresolved V gene and the rest for unknown reasons. V and J calls and clone size are as listed in that table; D and trimming were resolved from the DNA. The sample table records tens of thousands of clones; 80% to 85% of these occur just once. Jointly, the top ten make up 3.2% of the sample.

Details on this clone: Its antigen has not been determined. The sample holds no much larger clone one base away, and base qualities are not on file.

Interpreted using the paper, the time point label stands for: week 47, end of study. Each vaccine dose was 300 ug of a 20-mer mutant IDH1 peptide in Montanide, given subcutaneously with topical imiquimod. Eight vaccinations were administered to patients in weeks 1, 3, 5, 7, 11, 15, 19 and 23, corresponding to visits V03 through V10. Donors had newly diagnosed WHO grade 3 or 4 IDH1-mutant astrocytomas with loss of nuclear ATRX. The samples were drawn from NOA16, a multicentre, single-arm, open-label phase I trial in Germany that tested a mutant IDH1 peptide vaccine in humans for the first time. The DNeasy Blood and Tissue Kit was used to extract genomic DNA from EDTA blood for TCRB sequencing.

The chain joins TRBV30 to TRBJ2-7; the D gene could be either TRBD1 or TRBD2, each agreeing at 6 bases. This TCR derives from a woman aged 50 to 65 with glioma. Sequencing used PBMCs, obtained from a glioma patient whose treatment included an IDH1 peptide vaccine. The DNA reads TGTGCCTGGAGCGCTAACCCGGGGGCCGAGCAGTACTTC. This yields the protein CAWSANPGAEQYF.